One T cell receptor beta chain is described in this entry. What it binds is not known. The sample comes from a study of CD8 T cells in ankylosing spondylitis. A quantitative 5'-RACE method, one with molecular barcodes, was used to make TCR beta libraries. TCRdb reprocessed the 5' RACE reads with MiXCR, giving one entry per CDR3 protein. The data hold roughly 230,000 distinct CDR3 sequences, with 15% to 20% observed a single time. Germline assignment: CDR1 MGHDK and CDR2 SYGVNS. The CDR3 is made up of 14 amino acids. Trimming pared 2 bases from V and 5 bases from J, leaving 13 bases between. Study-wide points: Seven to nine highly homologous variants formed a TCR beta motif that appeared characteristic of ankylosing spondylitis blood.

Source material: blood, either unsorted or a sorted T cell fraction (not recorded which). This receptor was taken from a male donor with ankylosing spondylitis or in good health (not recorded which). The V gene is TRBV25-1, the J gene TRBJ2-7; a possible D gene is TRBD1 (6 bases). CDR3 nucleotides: TGTGCCAGCAGTGAAAACGGTGGGGGCCACGAGCAGTACTTC. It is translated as CASSENGGGHEQYF.